Listed below are T cell receptor beta chains from one sample, sequenced in a study of OX40 agonist ivuxolimab in advanced cancers. Sequencing was performed with immunoSEQ multiplex PCR; in TCRdb, only in-frame clones are kept and a portion is missing. The sample gives around 92,000 clones, around 84% of which show up once; under 3.5% is in the top ten. Material: CD4+ or CD8+ T cells sorted from blood, obtained in a trial of the OX40 agonist ivuxolimab. The source is an adult with an advanced solid tumor such as melanoma, head and neck, liver or kidney cancer. Each CDR3 is given with its conserved first and last residue. The D gene is left open where the match is weak. Size values are once, few and many counts, or a class for expanded clones, and some rows have none.

clone_size,j_call,v_call,d_call,cdr3_nt,cdr3_aa
-,TRBJ1-3,TRBV19,-,TGTGCCAGTATAGGTGGGTCATCTGGAAACACCATATATTTT,CASIGGSSGNTIYF
-,TRBJ2-5,TRBV28,-,TGTGCCAGCAGTTTTTTATCAAACGAGGAGACCCAGTACTTC,CASSFLSNEETQYF
-,TRBJ1-1,TRBV9,-,TGTGCCAGCTCCGCCGCTATGAACACTGAAGCTTTCTTT,CASSAAMNTEAFF
-,TRBJ1-6,TRBV30,-,TGTGCCTGGAGTGTGGCAGGGGCTTATTCACCCCTCCACTTT,CAWSVAGAYSPLHF
few,TRBJ1-1,TRBV6-4,-,TGTGCCAGCAGTCCTCATCTGGGCACTGAAGCTTTCTTT,CASSPHLGTEAFF
once,TRBJ1-5,TRBV7-6,-,TGTGCCAGCAGCTTATTCACTGGGGCGGCGCAGCCCCAGCATTTT,CASSLFTGAAQPQHF
-,TRBJ2-1,TRBV6-5,TRBD2,TGTGCCAGCAGTTACGAAGCGGGGTGGTACAATGAGCAGTTCTTC,CASSYEAGWYNEQFF
-,TRBJ1-4,TRBV9,-,TGTGCCAGCAGCGTAGGGCCCGGGTATGAAAAACTGTTTTTT,CASSVGPGYEKLFF
-,TRBJ2-2,TRBV7-3,-,TGTGCCAGCAGCTCGAGGGGCGGGGAGCTGTTTTTT,CASSSRGGELFF
-,TRBJ2-1,TRBV20-1,-,TGCAGTGCGGCGGGCTTAAGTGAGCAGTTCTTC,CSAAGLSEQFF
-,TRBJ2-7,TRBV28,-,TGTGCCAGCAGTTTAGGGGGAAAAGCCTACGAGCAGTACTTC,CASSLGGKAYEQYF
-,TRBJ2-3,TRBV29-1,-,TGCAGCGTTGAAGGGGGAATGGGCGATACGCAGTATTTT,CSVEGGMGDTQYF
-,TRBJ2-1,TRBV7-9,-,TGTGCCAGCAGCTTACGATGGACGGACTACAATGAGCAGTTCTTC,CASSLRWTDYNEQFF
-,TRBJ2-3,TRBV7-2,-,TGTGCCAGCAGCTTAGCGCGCCTAGCGCCCGATACGCAGTATTTT,CASSLARLAPDTQYF
-,TRBJ2-5,TRBV5-6,TRBD1,TGTGCCAGCAGCCTGGAGGGGGACAGGGGAGCATGGGAGACCCAGTACTTC,CASSLEGDRGAWETQYF
-,TRBJ2-3,TRBV6-1,TRBD2,TGTGCCAGCAGTGAAACTAGCGGGGGGGCGTGGGCAGATACGCAGTATTTT,CASSETSGGAWADTQYF
-,TRBJ2-7,TRBV5-6,TRBD1,TGTGCCAGCAGCACTCGACAGGGGGCCTACGAGCAGTACTTC,CASSTRQGAYEQYF
few,TRBJ1-5,TRBV19,TRBD1,TGTGCCAGTAGCCAAAGGGACAGGGCCGTAGGGCCCCAGCATTTT,CASSQRDRAVGPQHF
-,TRBJ2-1,TRBV18,TRBD2,TGTGCCAGCTCACCCACTAGCGGGGGGGGTAATGAGCAGTTCTTC,CASSPTSGGGNEQFF
-,TRBJ2-7,TRBV18,-,TGTGCCAGCTCACCGGGCCAAACAGGACCCTACGAGCAGTACTTC,CASSPGQTGPYEQYF
-,TRBJ2-3,TRBV5-6,-,TGCGCCAGCAGCTTGGATGAGGGTCCGAGTACCACAGATACGCAGTATTTT,CASSLDEGPSTTDTQYF
once,TRBJ2-2,TRBV7-7,-,TGTGCCAGCAGATTAGAGTCAGGGAGATCCGGGGAGCTGTTTTTT,CASRLESGRSGELFF
-,TRBJ2-2,TRBV6-5,-,TGTGCCAGCAGCCGAGAAATGGGCCCCGGGGAGCTGTTTTTT,CASSREMGPGELFF
-,TRBJ2-7,TRBV5-6,TRBD1,TGTGCCAGCAGCATCGGACAGGGCCGTTACGAGCAGTACTTC,CASSIGQGRYEQYF
-,TRBJ1-4,TRBV6-5,-,TGTGCCAGCGGAATTGGAGGGGGGTCGGGAAAACTGTTTTTT,CASGIGGGSGKLFF
-,TRBJ1-2,TRBV27,-,TGTGCCAGCAGTCCCCGGGGCGCGGATTTGGCTAACTATGGCTACACCTTC,CASSPRGADLANYGYTF
-,TRBJ1-1,TRBV6-5,-,TGTGCCAGCACATTGAACACTGAAGCTTTCTTT,CASTLNTEAFF
-,TRBJ2-1,TRBV10-1,-,TGCGCCAGCAGTGGGAGAGGGAACAATGAGCAGTTCTTC,CASSGRGNNEQFF
-,TRBJ1-3,TRBV25-1,-,TGTGCCTGCAGCAACCCGGAACACTCTGGAAACACCATATATTTT,CACSNPEHSGNTIYF
-,TRBJ2-1,TRBV6-1,-,TGTGCCAGCAGCTTAGAGGGGAATTCCTACAATGAGCAGTTCTTC,CASSLEGNSYNEQFF
-,TRBJ2-2,TRBV11-2,-,TGTGCCAGCAGCTTAGATCCGGGATCGACCGGGGAGCTGTTTTTT,CASSLDPGSTGELFF
-,TRBJ1-5,TRBV18,TRBD1,TGTGCCAGCTCACCGGGACAGGGGAACAATCAGCCCCAGCATTTT,CASSPGQGNNQPQHF
-,TRBJ1-1,TRBV5-4,-,TGTGCCAGCAGCTTGGATCAGGGTACCCGCTGGGGCACTGAAGCTTTCTTT,CASSLDQGTRWGTEAFF
medium-sized,TRBJ1-6,TRBV7-2,TRBD1,TGTGCCAGCAGCTTCGGGGGACAGGGAAATTCACCCCTCCACTTT,CASSFGGQGNSPLHF
few,TRBJ2-5,TRBV27,TRBD1,TGTGCCAGCAGCCAATCGACAGGGTCGGAGACCCAGTACTTC,CASSQSTGSETQYF
-,TRBJ1-2,TRBV25-1,-,TGTGCCAGCAGTGATCTGGAGGGGGGCTATGGCTACACCTTC,CASSDLEGGYGYTF
-,TRBJ1-2,TRBV19,-,TGTGCCAGTAGTATAGATCTCAATGGCTACACCTTC,CASSIDLNGYTF
once,TRBJ2-6,TRBV19,-,TGTGCCAGCCCGCCTGGGGCCAACGTCCTGACTTTC,CASPPGANVLTF
-,TRBJ2-2,TRBV5-1,-,TGCGCCAGCAGGACAGGGAACACCGGGGAGCTGTTTTTT,CASRTGNTGELFF
-,TRBJ2-3,TRBV7-3,-,TGTGCCAGCAGCGGAGGGGGAGATACGCAGTATTTT,CASSGGGDTQYF
few,TRBJ2-1,TRBV18,-,TGTGCCAGCTCACCAGCCGGCTCCTACAATGAGCAGTTCTTC,CASSPAGSYNEQFF
-,TRBJ1-2,TRBV30,-,TGTGCCTGGAATCAGGGGAAGTATGGCTACACCTTC,CAWNQGKYGYTF
once,TRBJ1-2,TRBV28,TRBD1,TGTGCCAGCAGTGTGCTTTCGACAGGGTTCTATGGCTACACCTTC,CASSVLSTGFYGYTF
once,TRBJ2-2,TRBV10-1,TRBD1,TGCGCCAGCAGTGGAACAGGGGGCCCCGGGGAGCTGTTTTTT,CASSGTGGPGELFF
-,TRBJ1-2,TRBV7-9,-,TGTGCCAGCAGCTTAAGAGGGGATTCTAACTATGGCTACACCTTC,CASSLRGDSNYGYTF
-,TRBJ1-1,TRBV19,-,TGTGCCAGTGAAAGGGTTGGTAGTAGGACTGAAGCTTTCTTT,CASERVGSRTEAFF
once,TRBJ2-3,TRBV7-3,TRBD2,TGTGCCAGCAGCGTAGCGGGGGTCACAGATACGCAGTATTTT,CASSVAGVTDTQYF
-,TRBJ2-2,TRBV7-3,-,TGTGCCAGCAGCCACACTCGGGGGGAGCTGTTTTTT,CASSHTRGELFF
-,TRBJ1-4,TRBV6-5,-,TGTGCCAGCAGTGAGGGACGGGGGAGAGAAAAACTGTTTTTT,CASSEGRGREKLFF